This T cell receptor beta chain was retrieved from a study of cytomegalovirus exposure and HLA in healthy donors. Primers for the PCR totalled 60 Vbeta and 13 Jbeta. Sequencing used immunoSEQ multiplex PCR; TCRdb keeps in-frame clones, though not all of them. The sample features some 180,000 clones, with 6.5% in its top ten. This TCR derives from a man younger than 40 in good health and CMV-seronegative. Material for sequencing was PBMCs.

The CDR3 DNA reads as TGTGCCAGCAGCTTGGTTTCTCCCCCACACGGGGAGCAGTACTTC. It encodes CASSLVSPPHGEQYF. The rearrangement joins TRBV5-6 to TRBJ2-7, with no clear D. The CDR3 extends over 15 amino acids. Germline V gene data show CDR1 as SGHDT and CDR2 as YYEEEE. Trimming took 0 bases from V and 7 from J, leaving 17 bases between them.